The source of this TCR beta chain is a study of blood T cell repertoires in COVID-19. Method: immunoSEQ multiplex PCR; TCRdb's copy keeps in-frame clones and lacks some. The sample lists approximately 110,000 clones; over 80% were seen once. Per the germline V gene, CDR1 is SGHNT and CDR2 is YENEEA. The CDR3 extends over 16 amino acids. The V gene end was trimmed by 6 bases and the J gene end by 7 bases; junction bases not matched to a gene: 10. The rearrangement links TRBV11-3 to TRBJ2-1; 12 bases match TRBD2. What was sequenced was peripheral blood. The TCR was taken from a woman aged 45-65 years with acute or convalescent COVID-19. The CDR3: CASSPYTSGRLNEQFF. For the CDR3, the DNA is TGTGCCAGCAGTCCTTATACTAGCGGGAGGTTAAATGAGCAGTTCTTC.